Listed below are T cell receptor beta chains from one sample, sequenced in a study of blood T cell repertoires in COVID-19. Libraries were prepared by immunoSEQ multiplex PCR; TCRdb keeps only in-frame clonotypes and omits some of them. Among approximately 59,000 clones listed, around 81% were seen once. Material for sequencing was peripheral blood. The receptors stem from a woman older than 75 with acute or convalescent COVID-19. Both conserved end residues are part of each CDR3. A D gene is named only where the DNA matches it firmly. Some rows have no size entry. The others give once, few or many, or a class for an expanded clone.

J,V,length,size,D,CDR3,DNA
TRBJ2-2,TRBV18,17,once,TRBD1,CASSRGQGAKNTGELFF,TGTGCCAGCTCCCGTGGACAGGGGGCAAAGAACACCGGGGAGCTGTTTTTT
TRBJ2-3,TRBV6-4,15,NA,TRBD2,CASSLAGGHLDTQYF,TGTGCCAGCAGCTTAGCGGGAGGGCACCTAGATACGCAGTATTTT
TRBJ2-7,TRBV5-1,14,NA,NA,CASSLEGGAYEQYF,TGCGCCAGCAGCTTGGAAGGGGGGGCCTACGAGCAGTACTTC
TRBJ1-1,TRBV19,14,few,TRBD1,CASSPQGALTEAFF,TGTGCCAGTAGTCCACAGGGGGCCCTCACTGAAGCTTTCTTT
TRBJ1-6,TRBV27,14,few,NA,CASSLTGLRSPLHF,TGTGCCAGCAGTTTAACAGGGTTGCGTTCACCCCTCCACTTT
TRBJ1-1,TRBV29-1,14,NA,NA,CSVVIGAGNTEAFF,TGCAGCGTTGTGATTGGGGCAGGGAACACTGAAGCTTTCTTT
TRBJ2-5,TRBV15,15,NA,TRBD2,CATSRSTSGQETQYF,TGTGCCACCAGCAGATCGACTAGCGGACAAGAGACCCAGTACTTC
TRBJ1-2,TRBV25-1,15,NA,NA,CASSEYTGVDYGYTF,TGTGCCAGCAGTGAATACACGGGGGTTGACTATGGCTACACCTTC
TRBJ2-5,TRBV5-4,13,NA,TRBD1,CASSLQGAETQYF,TGTGCCAGCAGCTTACAGGGGGCAGAGACCCAGTACTTC
TRBJ2-2,TRBV5-1,15,few,NA,CASSFHFSRGGELFF,TGCGCCAGCAGCTTCCATTTTAGTAGAGGCGGGGAGCTGTTTTTT
TRBJ1-5,TRBV6-5,14,NA,NA,CASRPTGLNQPQHF,TGTGCCAGCAGGCCAACAGGGCTCAATCAGCCCCAGCATTTT
TRBJ1-2,TRBV25-1,13,NA,NA,CASSKQTNYGYTF,TGTGCCAGCAGCAAACAGACCAACTATGGCTACACCTTC
TRBJ1-2,TRBV4-3,13,NA,NA,CASSRETAYGYTF,TGCGCCAGCAGCCGGGAGACGGCTTATGGCTACACCTTC
TRBJ1-5,TRBV27,14,NA,NA,CAKRGGRINQPQHF,TGTGCCAAAAGGGGTGGGCGTATCAATCAGCCCCAGCATTTT
TRBJ2-2,TRBV9,13,NA,TRBD1,CASNGQGVGELFF,TGTGCCAGCAACGGACAGGGAGTCGGGGAGCTGTTTTTT
TRBJ1-6,TRBV14,16,NA,NA,CASSQEGRQGRAPLHF,TGTGCCAGCAGCCAAGAAGGCCGGCAGGGTCGAGCACCCCTCCACTTT
TRBJ2-1,TRBV2,14,NA,TRBD2,CASSEAGEDDEQFF,TGTGCCAGCAGTGAGGCGGGAGAGGACGATGAGCAGTTCTTC
TRBJ2-3,TRBV7-9,13,NA,NA,CASSLYGADTQYF,TGTGCCAGCAGCTTATACGGGGCAGATACGCAGTATTTT
TRBJ2-7,TRBV5-1,11,NA,NA,CASSSYYEQYF,TGCGCCAGCAGCTCTTACTACGAGCAGTACTTC
TRBJ1-2,TRBV27,13,NA,NA,CASSAAGGLGWVF,TGTGCCAGCAGTGCCGCGGGGGGACTGGGGTGGGTCTTC
TRBJ2-7,TRBV27,14,NA,TRBD2,CASSLAGRSYEQYF,TGTGCCAGCAGCCTAGCGGGTCGCTCCTACGAGCAGTACTTC
TRBJ2-1,TRBV7-2,16,NA,TRBD2,CASSLEPAGGGDEQFF,TGTGCCAGCAGCTTAGAGCCAGCGGGGGGCGGGGATGAGCAGTTCTTC
TRBJ2-6,TRBV5-4,16,NA,NA,CASSVDIFSGANVLTF,TGTGCCAGCAGCGTGGACATTTTCTCTGGGGCCAACGTCCTGACTTTC
TRBJ1-2,TRBV7-9,12,NA,NA,CASSATRSGYTF,TGTGCCAGCAGCGCCACGCGGAGTGGCTACACCTTC
TRBJ2-2,TRBV24-1,14,NA,NA,CATSDTGNTGELFF,TGTGCCACCAGTGATACAGGGAACACCGGGGAGCTGTTTTTT
TRBJ2-1,TRBV29-1,11,NA,NA,CSDTRADEQFF,TGCAGCGATACTAGAGCGGATGAGCAGTTCTTC
TRBJ1-1,TRBV6-5,13,once,NA,CASSTLEYTEAFF,TGTGCCAGCAGTACTCTTGAGTATACTGAAGCTTTCTTT
TRBJ1-2,TRBV28,13,NA,NA,CASSLGAGLGYTF,TGTGCCAGCAGTTTAGGGGCAGGGCTCGGCTACACCTTC
TRBJ1-1,TRBV2,13,NA,TRBD1,CASRLTGGTEAFF,TGTGCCAGCAGATTGACAGGGGGCACTGAAGCTTTCTTT
TRBJ2-7,TRBV19,13,NA,NA,CASSIAPTYEQYF,TGTGCCAGTAGTATAGCCCCAACCTACGAGCAGTACTTC
TRBJ2-2,TRBV9,14,once,NA,CASSLREYTGELFF,TGTGCCAGCAGCCTCCGGGAGTACACCGGGGAGCTGTTTTTT
TRBJ1-6,TRBV30,15,NA,NA,CAWSIAAAQGSPLHF,TGTGCCTGGAGTATCGCGGCGGCCCAGGGCTCACCCCTCCACTTT
TRBJ2-7,TRBV7-2,14,NA,TRBD2,CASSLNGRTYEQYF,TGTGCCAGCAGCTTAAACGGGAGGACCTACGAGCAGTACTTC
TRBJ2-2,TRBV5-4,15,few,NA,CASSLDSLNTGELFF,TGTGCCAGCAGCTTGGACAGCTTGAACACCGGGGAGCTGTTTTTT
TRBJ1-5,TRBV30,13,NA,NA,CAWGANSNQPQHF,TGTGCCTGGGGGGCAAATAGCAATCAGCCCCAGCATTTT
TRBJ2-2,TRBV4-2,16,NA,TRBD2,CASSQEKRGNTGELFF,TGTGCCAGCAGCCAAGAAAAGCGGGGGAACACCGGGGAGCTGTTTTTT
TRBJ2-2,TRBV4-1,15,NA,NA,CASSQRLGNTGELFF,TGCGCCAGCAGCCAGAGACTAGGGAACACCGGGGAGCTGTTTTTT
TRBJ2-5,TRBV7-3,13,few,NA,CASSPERGETQYF,TGTGCCAGCAGCCCCGAAAGAGGGGAGACCCAGTACTTC
TRBJ2-7,TRBV10-1,20,NA,TRBD1,CASSEQPGDRGWSSTYEQYF,TGCGCCAGCAGTGAGCAACCCGGGGACAGGGGTTGGAGCAGTACCTACGAGCAGTACTTC
TRBJ1-2,TRBV19,14,once,NA,CASTLLTENYGYTF,TGTGCCAGTACCCTGCTGACAGAAAACTATGGCTACACCTTC
TRBJ2-7,TRBV24-1,14,NA,TRBD1,CATRQTGSSYEQYF,TGTGCCACGAGACAGACAGGGAGCTCCTACGAGCAGTACTTC
TRBJ2-3,TRBV4-1,17,NA,TRBD2,CASSQDGAGGPLDTQYF,TGCGCCAGCAGCCAAGATGGGGCGGGAGGGCCGTTAGATACGCAGTATTTT
TRBJ1-3,TRBV3-1/TRBV3-2,14,NA,NA,CASTPFVSGNTIYF,TGTGCCAGCACCCCGTTCGTATCTGGAAACACCATATATTTT
TRBJ2-3,TRBV4-1,12,NA,NA,CASSRLTDTQYF,TGCGCCAGCAGCCGGCTGACAGATACGCAGTATTTT
TRBJ1-5,TRBV30,14,NA,NA,CAWSDRGLVQPQHF,TGTGCCTGGAGCGACCGGGGATTAGTGCAGCCCCAGCATTTT
TRBJ1-2,TRBV7-2,16,NA,TRBD1,CASSLGTGAGRDGYTF,TGTGCCAGCAGCTTAGGGACAGGGGCCGGCCGTGATGGCTACACCTTC
TRBJ2-3,TRBV5-1,12,NA,NA,CASSRTEDTQYF,TGCGCCAGCAGCAGGACAGAAGATACGCAGTATTTT
TRBJ1-1,TRBV4-3,13,NA,TRBD1,CASSQGEQGGAFF,TGCGCCAGCAGCCAAGGTGAACAGGGGGGAGCTTTCTTT
TRBJ2-4,TRBV11-2,16,NA,NA,CASSGWAREAKNIQYF,TGTGCCAGCAGCGGGTGGGCCCGAGAAGCCAAAAACATTCAGTACTTC
TRBJ2-3,TRBV7-3,12,NA,NA,CASSLFGDTQYF,TGTGCCAGCAGCTTATTCGGAGATACGCAGTATTTT
TRBJ2-5,TRBV28,16,NA,TRBD2,CASSPPSPGLQETQYF,TGTGCCAGCAGTCCCCCCTCTCCGGGACTACAAGAGACCCAGTACTTC
TRBJ2-1,TRBV2,15,NA,TRBD2,CASSVSGSGVNEQFF,TGTGCCAGCAGCGTTAGCGGGAGTGGGGTCAATGAGCAGTTCTTC
TRBJ1-5,TRBV7-9,12,NA,NA,CASTSGFQPQHF,TGTGCCAGCACCTCAGGGTTCCAGCCCCAGCATTTT
TRBJ2-7,TRBV7-9,18,NA,TRBD2,CASSQTIGRLADFYEQYF,TGTGCCAGCAGCCAAACTATCGGACGGCTAGCGGACTTCTACGAGCAGTACTTC
TRBJ1-3,TRBV6-5,14,NA,NA,CASSSDMSGNTIYF,TGTGCCAGCAGTTCGGACATGTCTGGAAACACCATATATTTT
TRBJ1-2,TRBV4-2,15,NA,TRBD1,CASQVSGTGVFGYTF,TGTGCCTCTCAGGTCTCCGGGACAGGGGTTTTCGGCTACACCTTC
TRBJ1-6,TRBV7-6,12,once,NA,CASRTNNSPLHF,TGTGCCAGCAGGACTAATAATTCACCCCTCCACTTT
TRBJ2-1,TRBV28,15,NA,NA,CASSSSGGGTDEQFF,TGTGCCAGCAGCTCAAGTGGTGGGGGCACGGATGAGCAGTTCTTC
TRBJ2-2,TRBV4-1,15,NA,NA,CASSQGQRITGELFF,TGCGCCAGCAGCCAAGGTCAGCGTATAACCGGGGAGCTGTTTTTT
TRBJ2-7,TRBV19,11,NA,NA,CASSPGNEQYF,TGTGCCAGTAGTCCAGGGAACGAGCAGTACTTC